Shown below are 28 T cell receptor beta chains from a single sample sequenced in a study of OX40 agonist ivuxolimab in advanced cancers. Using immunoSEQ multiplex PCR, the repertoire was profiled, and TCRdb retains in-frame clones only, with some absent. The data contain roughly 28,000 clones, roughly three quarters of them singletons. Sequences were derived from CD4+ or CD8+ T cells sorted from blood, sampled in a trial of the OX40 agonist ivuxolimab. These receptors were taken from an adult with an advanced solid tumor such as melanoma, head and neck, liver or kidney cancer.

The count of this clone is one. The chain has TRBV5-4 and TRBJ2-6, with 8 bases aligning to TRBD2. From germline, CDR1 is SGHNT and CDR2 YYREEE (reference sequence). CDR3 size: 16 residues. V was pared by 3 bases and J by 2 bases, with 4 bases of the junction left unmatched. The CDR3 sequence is CASSSLLAAGANVLTF. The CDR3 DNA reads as TGTGCCAGCAGCTCACTACTAGCGGCTGGGGCCAACGTCCTGACTTTC.

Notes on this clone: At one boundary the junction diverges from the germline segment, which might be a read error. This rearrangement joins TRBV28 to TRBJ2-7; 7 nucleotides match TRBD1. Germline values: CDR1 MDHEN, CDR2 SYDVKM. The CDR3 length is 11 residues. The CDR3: CASSLNTGQHF. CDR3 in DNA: TGTGCCAGCAGCCTAAATACGGGACAGCACTTC.

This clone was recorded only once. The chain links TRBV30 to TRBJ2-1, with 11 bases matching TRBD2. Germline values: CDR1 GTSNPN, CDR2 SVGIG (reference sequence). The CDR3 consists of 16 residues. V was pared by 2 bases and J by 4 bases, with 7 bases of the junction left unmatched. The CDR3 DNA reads TGTGCCTGGAGTCCGGGGTCTAGCGGGGGGTACAATGAGCAGTTCTTC. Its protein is CAWSPGSSGGYNEQFF.

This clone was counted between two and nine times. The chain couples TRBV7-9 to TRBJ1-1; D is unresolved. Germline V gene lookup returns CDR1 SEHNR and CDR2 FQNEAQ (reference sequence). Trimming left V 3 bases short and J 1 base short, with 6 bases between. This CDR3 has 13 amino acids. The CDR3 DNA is TGTGCCAGCAGCTTCGGAAAGAACACTGAAGCTTTCTTT. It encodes CASSFGKNTEAFF.

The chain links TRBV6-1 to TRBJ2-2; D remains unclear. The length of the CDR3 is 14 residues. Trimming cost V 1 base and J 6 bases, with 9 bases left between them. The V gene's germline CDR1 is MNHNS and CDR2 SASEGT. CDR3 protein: CASSEVYDPGELFF. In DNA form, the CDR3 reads TGTGCCAGCAGTGAAGTCTATGACCCCGGGGAGCTGTTTTTT.

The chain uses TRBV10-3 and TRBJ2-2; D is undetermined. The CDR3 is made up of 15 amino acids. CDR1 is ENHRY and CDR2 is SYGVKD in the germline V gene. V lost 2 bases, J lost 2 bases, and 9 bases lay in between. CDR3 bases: TGTGCCATCAGTGAGCGCCAGGTTAACACCGGGGAGCTGTTTTTT. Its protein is CAISERQVNTGELFF.

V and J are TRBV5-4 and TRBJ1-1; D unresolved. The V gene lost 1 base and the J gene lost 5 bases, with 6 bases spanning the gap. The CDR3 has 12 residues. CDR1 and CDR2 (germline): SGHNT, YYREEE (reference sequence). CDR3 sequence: CASSLWPTEAFF. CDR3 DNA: TGTGCCAGCAGCTTGTGGCCTACTGAAGCTTTCTTT.

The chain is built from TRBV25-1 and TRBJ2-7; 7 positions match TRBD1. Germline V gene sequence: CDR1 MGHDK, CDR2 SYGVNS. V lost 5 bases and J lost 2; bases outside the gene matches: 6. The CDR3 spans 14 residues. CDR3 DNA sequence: TGTGCCAGCAGTCCCGGGACAGCGACCTACGAGCAGTACTTC. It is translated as CASSPGTATYEQYF.

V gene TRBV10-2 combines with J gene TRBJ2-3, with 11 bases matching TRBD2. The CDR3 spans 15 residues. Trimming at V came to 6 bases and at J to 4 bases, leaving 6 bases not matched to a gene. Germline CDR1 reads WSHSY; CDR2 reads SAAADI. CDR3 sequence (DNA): TGCGCCAGCAGCCCAACTAGCGGGGGCTCAGATACGCAGTATTTT. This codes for CASSPTSGGSDTQYF.

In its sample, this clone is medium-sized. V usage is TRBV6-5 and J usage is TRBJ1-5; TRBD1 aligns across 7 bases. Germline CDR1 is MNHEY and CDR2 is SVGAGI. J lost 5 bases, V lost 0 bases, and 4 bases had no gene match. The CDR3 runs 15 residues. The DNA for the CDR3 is TGTGCCAGCAGTTACTCGACAGGGAGAGATCAGCCCCAGCATTTT. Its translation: CASSYSTGRDQPQHF.

The CDR3 reads CASSVSDLLVRNQPQHF. In DNA form, the CDR3 reads TGTGCCAGTAGTGTCTCAGATCTTCTGGTACGCAATCAGCCCCAGCATTTT. This chain links TRBV19 with TRBJ1-5; D unclear. Germline V gives CDR1 LNHDA, CDR2 SQIVND (reference sequence). This CDR3 is built from 17 residues. V was trimmed by 5 bases and J by 2 bases, leaving 19 bases between them.

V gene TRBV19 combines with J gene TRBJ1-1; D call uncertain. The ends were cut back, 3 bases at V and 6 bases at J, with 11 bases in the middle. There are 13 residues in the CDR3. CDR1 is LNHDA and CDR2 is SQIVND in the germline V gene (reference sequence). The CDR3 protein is CASSITWLAEAFF. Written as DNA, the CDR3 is TGTGCCAGTAGTATCACGTGGTTGGCTGAAGCTTTCTTT.

The CDR3 sequence: CASSSSLAKAYNEQFF. CDR3 sequence (DNA): TGTGCCAGCAGTTCTTCCCTAGCGAAGGCCTACAATGAGCAGTTCTTC. The chain recombines TRBV27 with TRBJ2-1; possibly TRBD2 for D (6 bases). The CDR3 spans 16 residues. CDR1 MNHEY and CDR2 SMNVEV come from the germline V gene (reference sequence). Between the trimmed V and J ends, which lost 4 bases and 2 bases, there was a span of 15 bases.

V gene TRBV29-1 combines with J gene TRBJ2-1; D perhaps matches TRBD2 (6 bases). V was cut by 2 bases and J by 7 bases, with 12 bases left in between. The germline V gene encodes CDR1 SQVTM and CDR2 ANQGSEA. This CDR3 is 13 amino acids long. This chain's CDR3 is CSVELALGNEQFF. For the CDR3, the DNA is TGCAGCGTTGAACTAGCGCTGGGAAATGAGCAGTTCTTC.

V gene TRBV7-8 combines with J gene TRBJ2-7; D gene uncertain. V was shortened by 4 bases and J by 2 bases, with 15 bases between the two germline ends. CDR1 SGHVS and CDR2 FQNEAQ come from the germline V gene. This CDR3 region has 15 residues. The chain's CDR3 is CASSYQFSGPYEQYF. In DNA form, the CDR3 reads TGTGCCAGCAGCTATCAATTCAGTGGACCCTACGAGCAGTACTTC.

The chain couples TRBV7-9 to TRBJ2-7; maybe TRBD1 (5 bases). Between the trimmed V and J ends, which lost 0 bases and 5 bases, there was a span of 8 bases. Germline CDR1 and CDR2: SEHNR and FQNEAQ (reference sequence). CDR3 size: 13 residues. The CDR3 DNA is TGTGCCAGCAGCTTAGCTGGGGCCCACGAGCAGTACTTC. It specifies CASSLAGAHEQYF.

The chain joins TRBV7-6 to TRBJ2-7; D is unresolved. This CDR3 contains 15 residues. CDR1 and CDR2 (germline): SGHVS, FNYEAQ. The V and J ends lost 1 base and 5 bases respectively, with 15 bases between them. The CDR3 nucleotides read TGTGCCAGCAGCTTAGGGACGTTGGGTGGCGACGAGCAGTACTTC. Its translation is CASSLGTLGGDEQYF.

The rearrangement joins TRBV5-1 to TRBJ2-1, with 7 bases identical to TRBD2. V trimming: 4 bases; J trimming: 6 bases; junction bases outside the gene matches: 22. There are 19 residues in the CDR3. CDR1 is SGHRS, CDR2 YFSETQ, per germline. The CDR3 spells CASSRQRPGRLAISNEQFF. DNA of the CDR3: TGCGCCAGCAGCCGACAGCGGCCGGGAAGACTAGCAATTAGCAATGAGCAGTTCTTC.

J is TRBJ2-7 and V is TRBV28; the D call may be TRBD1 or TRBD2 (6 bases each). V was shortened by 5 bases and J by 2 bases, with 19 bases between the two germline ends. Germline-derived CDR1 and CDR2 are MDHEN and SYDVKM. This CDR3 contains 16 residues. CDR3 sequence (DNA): TGTGCCAGCAGTGGGGGCTTCGGGCGGGACGCCTACGAGCAGTACTTC. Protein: CASSGGFGRDAYEQYF. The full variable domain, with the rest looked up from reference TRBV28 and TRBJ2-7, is DVKVTQSSRYLVKRTGEKVFLECVQDMDHENMFWYRQDPGLGLRLIYFSYDVKMKEKGDIPEGYSVSREKKERFSLILESASTNQTSMYLCASSGGFGRDAYEQYFGPGTRLTVT.

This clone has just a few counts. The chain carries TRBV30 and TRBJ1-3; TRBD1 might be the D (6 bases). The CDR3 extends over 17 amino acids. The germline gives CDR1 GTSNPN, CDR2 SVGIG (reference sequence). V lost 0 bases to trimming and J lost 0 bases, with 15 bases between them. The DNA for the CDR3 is TGTGCCTGGAGTGTACGCAGAGGGGGGAACTCTGGAAACACCATATATTTT. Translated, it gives CAWSVRRGGNSGNTIYF. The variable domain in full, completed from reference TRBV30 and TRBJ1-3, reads SQTIHQWPATLVQPVGSPLSLECTVEGTSNPNLYWYRQAAGRGLQLLFYSVGIGQISSEVPQNLSASRPQDRQFILSSKKLLLSDSGFYLCAWSVRRGGNSGNTIYFGEGSWLTVV.

CDR3 sequence: CATSFGRGETQYF. The CDR3, as DNA: TGTGCCACCAGTTTCGGCCGTGGAGAGACCCAGTACTTC. The chain uses TRBV15 and TRBJ2-5; no definite D call. The CDR3 is 13 amino acids. V dropped 6 bases and J dropped 4 bases, with 12 bases sitting between them. CDR1 and CDR2 (germline): LNHNV, YYDKDF (reference sequence).

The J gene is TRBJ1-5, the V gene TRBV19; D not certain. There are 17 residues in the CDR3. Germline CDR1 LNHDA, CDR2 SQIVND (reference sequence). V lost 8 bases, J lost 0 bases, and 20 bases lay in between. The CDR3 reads CASSDPPLLYSNQPQHF. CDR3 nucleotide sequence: TGTGCCAGTTCCGATCCCCCACTATTATATAGCAATCAGCCCCAGCATTTT. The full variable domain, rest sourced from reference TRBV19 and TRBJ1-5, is DGGITQSPKYLFRKEGQNVTLSCEQNLNHDAMYWYRQDPGQGLRLIYYSQIVNDFQKGDIAEGYSVSREKKESFPLTVTSAQKNPTAFYLCASSDPPLLYSNQPQHFGDGTRLSIL.

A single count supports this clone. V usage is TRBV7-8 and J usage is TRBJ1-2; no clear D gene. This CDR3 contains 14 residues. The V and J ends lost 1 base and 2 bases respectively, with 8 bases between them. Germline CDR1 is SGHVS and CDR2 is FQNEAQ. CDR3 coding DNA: TGTGCCAGCAGCTTAGGCTTAGTCAACTATGGCTACACCTTC. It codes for CASSLGLVNYGYTF.

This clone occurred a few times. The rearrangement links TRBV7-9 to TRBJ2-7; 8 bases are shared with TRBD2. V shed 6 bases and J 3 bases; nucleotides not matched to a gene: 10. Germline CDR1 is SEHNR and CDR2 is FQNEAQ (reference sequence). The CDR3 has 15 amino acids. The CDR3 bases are TGTGCCAGCAGACCGCCCGGGACTAGTTTCTACGAGCAGTACTTC. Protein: CASRPPGTSFYEQYF.

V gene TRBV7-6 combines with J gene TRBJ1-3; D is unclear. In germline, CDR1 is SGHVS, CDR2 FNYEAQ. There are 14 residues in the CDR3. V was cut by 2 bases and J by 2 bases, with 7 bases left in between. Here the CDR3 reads CASSLPAAGNTIYF. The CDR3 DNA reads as TGTGCCAGCAGCTTACCCGCGGCTGGAAACACCATATATTTT.

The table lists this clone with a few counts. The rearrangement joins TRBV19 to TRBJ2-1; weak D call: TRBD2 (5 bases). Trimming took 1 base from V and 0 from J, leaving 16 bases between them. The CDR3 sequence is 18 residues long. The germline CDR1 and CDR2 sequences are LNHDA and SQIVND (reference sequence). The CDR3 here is CASSIVGRRRSSYNEQFF. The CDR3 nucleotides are TGTGCCAGTAGTATAGTAGGACGGCGGAGGAGCTCCTACAATGAGCAGTTCTTC.

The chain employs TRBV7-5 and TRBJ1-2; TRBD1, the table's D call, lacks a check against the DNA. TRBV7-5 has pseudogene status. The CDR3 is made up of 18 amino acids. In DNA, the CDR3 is TGTGTCAGAAGCCCTGAAAACCTTGGACAGGGCAGGAACTATGGCTACACCTTC. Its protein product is CVRSPENLGQGRNYGYTF.

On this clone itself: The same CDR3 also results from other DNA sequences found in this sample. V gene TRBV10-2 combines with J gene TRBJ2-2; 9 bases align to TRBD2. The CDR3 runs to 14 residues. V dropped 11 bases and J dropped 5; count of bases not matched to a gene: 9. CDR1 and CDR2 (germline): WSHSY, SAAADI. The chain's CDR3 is CACTPSGVTGELFF. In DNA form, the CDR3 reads TGCGCCTGTACCCCTAGCGGGGTTACCGGGGAGCTGTTTTTT.